The clone carrying this T cell receptor (beta chain) has more than one count but fewer than ten. As yet, its antigen is unknown. The CDR3 spans 13 residues. The germline V gene has CDR1 SEHNR and CDR2 FQNEAQ (reference sequence). Trimming removed 2 bases at V and 3 bases at J, with 7 bases between. The data derive from a study of T cells in Graves' hyperthyroidism and ophthalmopathy. It was RNA transcripts that yielded the amplified TCR beta CDR3 regions. Researchers ran a first-round RT-PCR on the TCR CDR3 using the HTBI primer set. TCRdb re-called the multiplex PCR reads with MiXCR, one entry per CDR3 protein. The sample includes under 800,000 distinct CDR3 sequences, about 15% of them seen just once. Patients were excluded because of uncontrolled infection, other autoimmune disease, pregnancy or lactation. Diagnostic assessment was based on clinical symptoms, serum thyroxine and TRAb, thyroid ultrasound and orbital computed tomography. PBMCs came from around 9.7 ml fresh peripheral blood.

Findings of the study overall: Model predictions of ophthalmopathy came a median approximately 6 months before onset.

This TCR was sampled from a young woman with Graves' hyperthyroidism. The sequenced sample was blood. The V gene is TRBV7-9, the J gene TRBJ2-5; D gene uncertain. In DNA form, the CDR3 reads TGTGCCAGCAGCTTACTATCGGAAGAGACCCAGTACTTC. This sequence encodes CASSLLSEETQYF.